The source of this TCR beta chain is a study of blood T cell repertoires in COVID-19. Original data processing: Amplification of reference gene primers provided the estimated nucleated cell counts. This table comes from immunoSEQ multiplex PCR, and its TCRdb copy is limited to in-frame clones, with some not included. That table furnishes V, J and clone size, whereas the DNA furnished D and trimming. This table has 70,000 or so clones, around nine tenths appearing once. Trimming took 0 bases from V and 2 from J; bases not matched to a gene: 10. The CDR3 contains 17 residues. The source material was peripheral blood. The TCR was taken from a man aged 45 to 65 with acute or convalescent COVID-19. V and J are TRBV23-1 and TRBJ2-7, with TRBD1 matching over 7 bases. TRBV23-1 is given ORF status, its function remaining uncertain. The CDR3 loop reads CASSQSGQLSFAYEQYV. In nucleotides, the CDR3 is TGCGCCAGCAGTCAATCGGGACAGTTATCCTTCGCCTACGAGCAGTACGTC.